The 31 T cell receptor beta chains reported below all come from one sample, sequenced in a study of CD8 T cells in Susac syndrome. Random hexamers were used to reverse transcribe the RNA input (about 0.5 to 1 ug). TCRdb reanalysed the immunoSEQ multiplex PCR reads using MiXCR and keeps one entry per CDR3 protein. The top ten clones hold 0.45% to 0.65% of a sample with approximately 53,000 distinct CDR3 sequences, roughly 93% of them seen once. The specimen was CD8+ T cells from PBMCs. All receptors derive from a human donor with multiple sclerosis.

The chain employs TRBV5-6 and TRBJ1-2, with TRBD1 as a possible D gene (6 bases). Germline V lookup: CDR1 SGHDT, CDR2 YYEEEE. V dropped 4 bases and J dropped 3 bases, with 10 bases sitting between them. The CDR3 runs 13 residues. In DNA, the CDR3 is TGTGCCAGCAGCGCGGACAGCTACTATGGCTACACCTTC. Amino acid sequence: CASSADSYYGYTF.

A remark on this clonotype: The junction shows a germline mismatch at one end, possibly a read error. The chain employs TRBV7-9 and TRBJ1-1; D gene unclear. There are 15 residues in the CDR3. Germline lookup yields CDR1 SEHNR and CDR2 FQNEAQ (reference sequence). The CDR3 spells CASSLGGPMNSEAFF. Written as DNA, the CDR3 is TGTGCCAGCAGCTTAGGGGGTCCGATGAACTCTGAAGCTTTCTTT.

The CDR3 region is CACRDSGGYEETQYF. The CDR3 region has the DNA TGTGCCTGCCGGGATAGCGGGGGGTACGAGGAGACCCAGTACTTC. The chain uses TRBV12-3 or TRBV12-4 and TRBJ2-5, with 10 nucleotides matching TRBD2. This CDR3 region has 15 residues. The ends lost 11 bases at V and 5 bases at J; junction bases unmatched: 14.

This clonotype has more than one count but fewer than ten. The V and J genes are TRBV6-2 or TRBV6-3 and TRBJ1-6; maybe TRBD1 (5 bases). Germline V gives CDR1 MNHEY, CDR2 SVGEGT. This CDR3 has 17 amino acids. V dropped 2 bases and J dropped 9 bases, with 20 bases sitting between them. The CDR3 coding sequence is TGTGCCAGCAGTTACGACCCAGGGACCGCAGGTGGTTCACCCCTCCACTTT. This translates into CASSYDPGTAGGSPLHF.

The J gene is TRBJ1-2, the V gene TRBV14; possible D gene TRBD1, 5 bases. V gave up 1 base and J gave up 9 bases, with 9 bases separating them. The CDR3 contains 12 residues. Germline V gene sequence: CDR1 SGHDN, CDR2 FVKESK. As DNA, the CDR3 is TGTGCCAGCAGCCAAGGGTCAGGGAGCTACACCTTC. It is translated as CASSQGSGSYTF.

Only one count was recorded for this clonotype. The V call is TRBV20-1, the J call TRBJ2-1; D gene ambiguous. There are 15 residues in the CDR3. Deletions cut 0 bases from V and 1 base from J, with 10 bases between. Germline V CDR1 and CDR2: DFQATT, SNEGSKA (reference sequence). The CDR3: CSARDPVGSYNEQFF. For the CDR3, the DNA is TGCAGTGCTAGAGATCCGGTGGGTTCCTACAATGAGCAGTTCTTC.

This chain connects TRBV7-2 to TRBJ2-3, with 9 bases matching TRBD2. CDR1 is SGHTA and CDR2 is FQGNSA in the germline V gene. V lost 3 bases to trimming and J lost 3 bases; unmatched junction nucleotides: 7. The CDR3 consists of 16 residues. CDR3 sequence (DNA): TGTGCCAGCAGCTTTTGGGCGGGGGGGCCAACAGATACGCAGTATTTT. Its protein is CASSFWAGGPTDTQYF.

This clonotype has only one observation. The rearrangement joins TRBV9 to TRBJ2-7; tentative D call: TRBD1 (5 bases). The CDR3 runs 15 residues. Germline V gene data show CDR1 as SGDLS and CDR2 as YYNGEE. V lost 4 bases and J 0 bases, leaving 14 bases between the germline ends. CDR3 in amino acids: CASSPGHAFSYEQYF. The CDR3 region has the DNA TGTGCCAGCAGCCCCGGACACGCATTCTCCTACGAGCAGTACTTC. The full variable domain, completed using reference TRBV9 and TRBJ2-7, is DSGVTQTPKHLITATGQRVTLRCSPRSGDLSVYWYQQSLDQGLQFLIQYYNGEERAKGNILERFSAQQFPDLHSELNLSSLELGDSALYFCASSPGHAFSYEQYFGPGTRLTVT.

The chain links TRBV2 to TRBJ1-4; 7 bases agree with TRBD1. The CDR3 consists of 13 residues. Germline lookup yields CDR1 SNHLY and CDR2 FYNNEI. V dropped 7 bases and J dropped 7; count of bases not matched to a gene: 6. CDR3 sequence: CASIGTEREKLFF. As DNA, the CDR3 is TGTGCCAGCATCGGGACAGAGCGTGAAAAACTGTTTTTT.

The rearrangement uses TRBV9 and TRBJ2-1, with D possibly being TRBD1 or TRBD2 (5 bases each). Trimming removed 3 bases from V and 0 bases from J, with 22 bases in between. The CDR3 has 19 residues. The germline V gene encodes CDR1 SGDLS and CDR2 YYNGEE. CDR3 in DNA: TGTGCCAGCAGCGGGTACCGGGACGATCCCTACAGCTCCTACAATGAGCAGTTCTTC. It translates to CASSGYRDDPYSSYNEQFF.

This chain uses TRBV27 with TRBJ2-1; no definite D call. Trimming pared 3 bases from V and 5 bases from J, leaving 5 bases between. The CDR3 sequence is 12 residues long. CDR1 is MNHEY, CDR2 SMNVEV, per germline (reference sequence). The CDR3, as DNA: TGTGCCAGCAGTTTTCCAGACAATGAGCAGTTCTTC. Translation: CASSFPDNEQFF.

This rearrangement joins TRBV4-1 to TRBJ1-1; unclear D gene. This CDR3 comprises 13 residues. V lost 1 base and J lost 4, with 7 bases in between. Germline V CDR1 and CDR2: MGHRA, YSYEKL. The CDR3, as DNA: TGCGCCAGCAGCCAAGGGACGACCACTGAAGCTTTCTTT. This translates into CASSQGTTTEAFF.

The rearrangement links TRBV6-2 or TRBV6-3 to TRBJ2-6; tentatively, D is TRBD2 (6 bases). Trimming took 4 bases from V and 4 from J, leaving 11 bases between them. CDR3 length: 15 residues. Germline CDR1 is MNHEY and CDR2 is SVGEGT. The CDR3 DNA reads as TGTGCCAGCAGTTCCCAGGGAGGCGGGGCCAACGTCCTGACTTTC. It is translated as CASSSQGGGANVLTF.

The V call is TRBV28, the J call TRBJ1-1, with a tentative D call TRBD1 (6 bases). This CDR3 region has 14 residues. Trimming stripped 6 bases from V and 4 bases from J, with 15 bases between. Per germline, CDR1 MDHEN and CDR2 SYDVKM. CDR3 loop: CASRGHPLSTEAFF. CDR3 nucleotides: TGTGCCAGCAGGGGACACCCACTGAGCACTGAAGCTTTCTTT.

The rearrangement links TRBV30 to TRBJ2-7; D is perhaps TRBD1 (5 bases). CDR1 GTSNPN and CDR2 SVGIG come from the germline V gene (reference sequence). The CDR3 extends over 12 amino acids. Deletions cut 4 bases from V and 2 bases from J, with 9 bases between. The CDR3 loop is CAWTTVTYEQYF. The CDR3 nucleotides are TGTGCCTGGACGACAGTTACCTACGAGCAGTACTTC.

This chain links TRBV28 with TRBJ1-1; D not resolved. V was clipped by 3 bases and J by 12 bases, with 14 bases between them. Germline V lookup: CDR1 MDHEN, CDR2 SYDVKM. This CDR3 has 12 amino acids. The CDR3 DNA is TGTGCCAGCAGTTTCGCTCAGACCACGTCTTTCTTT. Protein sequence: CASSFAQTTSFF.

This clonotype was counted once. This rearrangement joins TRBV29-1 to TRBJ1-1; 8 nucleotides align to TRBD1. Germline assignment: CDR1 SQVTM and CDR2 ANQGSEA. The V and J ends lost 1 base and 9 bases, in that order; junction bases with no gene match: 10. This CDR3 is 14 amino acids long. The CDR3 nucleotides are TGCAGCGTTGAAGCAGGGGGCCACCCATTCAAAGCTTTCTTT. Translation: CSVEAGGHPFKAFF. Filled out from reference TRBV29-1 and TRBJ1-1, the complete variable domain reads SAVISQKPSRDICQRGTSLTIQCQVDSQVTMMFWYRQQPGQSLTLIATANQGSEATYESGFVIDKFPISRPNLTFSTLTVSNMSPEDSSIYLCSVEAGGHPFKAFFGQGTRLTVV.

The chain links TRBV13 to TRBJ1-1; D possibly corresponds to TRBD1 (5 bases). In germline, CDR1 is PRHDT, CDR2 FYEKMQ (reference sequence). The V end lost 7 bases, the J end lost 9 bases, and 21 bases lay between the germline ends. This CDR3 region has 14 residues. The CDR3 sequence: CASTPGGHSTQAFF. CDR3 bases: TGTGCCAGCACCCCTGGCGGACACTCGACGCAAGCTTTCTTT.

The CDR3 loop is CASSPTGTEAFF. Written as DNA, the CDR3 is TGTGCCAGCAGCCCGACGGGGACTGAAGCTTTCTTT. The gene calls are TRBV12-3 or TRBV12-4 and TRBJ1-1; D is unclear. This CDR3 comprises 12 residues. Between the trimmed V and J ends, which lost 6 bases and 5 bases, there was a span of 10 bases.

The CDR3 reads CASSQGPRDTLRETQYF. In DNA, the CDR3 is TGTGCCAGCAGCCAAGGACCCCGGGACACTCTGAGGGAGACCCAGTACTTC. The V call is TRBV14, the J call TRBJ2-5, with D possibly TRBD1 on 6 matching bases. V lost 1 base and J lost 5, with 20 bases in between. CDR1 SGHDN and CDR2 FVKESK come from the germline V gene. The CDR3 totals 17 residues.

The chain joins TRBV4-1 to TRBJ1-2, with TRBD1 matching 9 bases. Per germline, CDR1 MGHRA and CDR2 YSYEKL. V lost 2 bases to trimming and J lost 2 bases; unmatched junction nucleotides: 12. The CDR3 is 18 residues long. The CDR3 DNA follows: TGCGCCAGCAGCCAACTCGGGACAGGGAACTTCCTAAACTATGGCTACACCTTC. Translation: CASSQLGTGNFLNYGYTF.

The chain is built from TRBV20-1 and TRBJ2-3; D uncertain. This CDR3 spans 11 amino acids. V was shortened by 4 bases and J by 2 bases, with 4 bases between the two germline ends. Germline CDR1 reads DFQATT; CDR2 reads SNEGSKA (reference sequence). The DNA of the CDR3 is TGCAGTGCTAAAATCACAGATACGCAGTATTTT. Translation: CSAKITDTQYF.

This clonotype was observed once. The chain links TRBV29-1 to TRBJ1-2; the match to TRBD1 covers 9 bases. Germline V gives CDR1 SQVTM, CDR2 ANQGSEA. The V gene end was trimmed by 6 bases and the J gene end by 4 bases; junction bases not matched to a gene: 15. The CDR3 has 16 residues. In nucleotides, the CDR3 is TGCAGCGTCGCCCCGGGACAGGGTGGTTGGGGCTATGGCTACACCTTC. It yields the protein CSVAPGQGGWGYGYTF.

The rearrangement links TRBV6-2 or TRBV6-3 to TRBJ1-1, with a possible D match to TRBD1 (5 bases). Germline V CDR1 and CDR2: MNHEY, SVGEGT. V dropped 5 bases and J dropped 4 bases, with 11 bases sitting between them. The CDR3 sequence is 13 residues long. The CDR3 region has the DNA TGTGCCAGCAGTATAGGGGTGTTCACTGAAGCTTTCTTT. Translating gives CASSIGVFTEAFF.

This clonotype came up once. The chain carries TRBV29-1 and TRBJ2-3; D not certain. Deletions cut 7 bases from V and 6 bases from J, with 14 bases between. CDR1 SQVTM and CDR2 ANQGSEA come from the germline V gene. The CDR3 has 12 amino acids. Written as DNA, the CDR3 is TGCAGCGCCTGCTTAGGGTTTGATACGCAGTATTTT. Its translation is CSACLGFDTQYF.

The chain recombines TRBV12-3 or TRBV12-4 with TRBJ1-6, with D perhaps matching TRBD1 (5 bases). The CDR3 is 11 residues long. V was trimmed by 3 bases and J by 14 bases, leaving 8 bases between them. The CDR3 reads CASSLTDSLHF. The CDR3 DNA reads TGTGCCAGCAGTTTGACAGATTCCCTCCACTTT.

In nucleotides, the CDR3 is TGTGCCAGCTCACCCGCAGTAGCGGCAGATACGCAGTATTTT. Its protein is CASSPAVAADTQYF. The chain has TRBV18 and TRBJ2-3; D is perhaps TRBD2 (6 bases). This CDR3 is 14 amino acids long. V dropped 3 bases and J dropped 4 bases, with 11 bases sitting between them. Germline V gene sequence: CDR1 KGHSH, CDR2 LQKENI.

The CDR3, as DNA: TGTGCCAGCAGCCCCCCTCTCGCTGAAGCTTTCTTT. It codes for CASSPPLAEAFF. The chain combines TRBV3-1 with TRBJ1-1, with no clear D. CDR3 length equals 12 residues. V lost 4 bases and J 6 bases, leaving 9 bases between the germline ends. The germline V gene has CDR1 LGHDT and CDR2 YNNKEL (reference sequence). Complete variable domain (other parts from reference TRBV3-1 and TRBJ1-1): DTAVSQTPKYLVTQMGNDKSIKCEQNLGHDTMYWYKQDSKKFLKIMFSYNNKELIINETVPNRFSPKSPDKAHLNLHINSLELGDSAVYFCASSPPLAEAFFGQGTRLTVV.

The genes are TRBV7-9 and TRBJ1-5; TRBD1 might be the D (6 bases). Trimming took 1 base from V and 0 from J, leaving 13 bases between them. In germline, CDR1 is SEHNR, CDR2 FQNEAQ (reference sequence). This CDR3 spans 17 amino acids. CDR3 coding DNA: TGTGCCAGCAGCTTAGTAGGGGGACCTTATAGCAATCAGCCCCAGCATTTT. It codes for CASSLVGGPYSNQPQHF. Together with reference TRBV7-9 and TRBJ1-5, the CDR3 gives the full variable domain: DTGVSQNPRHKITKRGQNVTFRCDPISEHNRLYWYRQTLGQGPEFLTYFQNEAQLEKSRLLSDRFSAERPKGSFSTLEIQRTEQGDSAMYLCASSLVGGPYSNQPQHFGDGTRLSIL.

The chain recombines TRBV3-1 with TRBJ2-2, with 7 bases matching TRBD1. V shed 7 bases, J shed 5 bases, and the junction held 7 bases outside the gene matches. The CDR3 extends over 14 amino acids. The germline V gene has CDR1 LGHDT and CDR2 YNNKEL (reference sequence). The CDR3 reads CASTGTVGTGELFF. CDR3 sequence (DNA): TGTGCCAGCACCGGGACAGTAGGAACCGGGGAGCTGTTTTTT.

The V and J genes are TRBV7-3 and TRBJ2-1; 12 nucleotides match TRBD2. This CDR3 spans 16 amino acids. Germline V gene sequence: CDR1 SGHTA, CDR2 FQGTGA. Trimming removed 5 bases from V and 2 bases from J; junction bases left unmatched: 4. The CDR3 is CASSPTSGGTYNEQFF. The CDR3 DNA is TGTGCCAGCAGCCCGACTAGCGGGGGCACCTACAATGAGCAGTTCTTC.